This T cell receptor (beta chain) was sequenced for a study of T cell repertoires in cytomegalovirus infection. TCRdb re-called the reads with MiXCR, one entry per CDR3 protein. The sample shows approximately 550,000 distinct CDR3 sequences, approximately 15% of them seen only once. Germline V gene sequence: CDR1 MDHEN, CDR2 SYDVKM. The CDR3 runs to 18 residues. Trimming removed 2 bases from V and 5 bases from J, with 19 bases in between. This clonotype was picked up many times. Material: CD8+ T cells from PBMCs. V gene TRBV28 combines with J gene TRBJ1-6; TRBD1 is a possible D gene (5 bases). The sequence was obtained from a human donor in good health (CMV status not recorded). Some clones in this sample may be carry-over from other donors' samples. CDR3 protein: CASSLQGVRSWDNSPLHF. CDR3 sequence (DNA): TGTGCCAGCAGTTTACAGGGCGTCAGGTCTTGGGATAATTCACCCCTCCACTTT.